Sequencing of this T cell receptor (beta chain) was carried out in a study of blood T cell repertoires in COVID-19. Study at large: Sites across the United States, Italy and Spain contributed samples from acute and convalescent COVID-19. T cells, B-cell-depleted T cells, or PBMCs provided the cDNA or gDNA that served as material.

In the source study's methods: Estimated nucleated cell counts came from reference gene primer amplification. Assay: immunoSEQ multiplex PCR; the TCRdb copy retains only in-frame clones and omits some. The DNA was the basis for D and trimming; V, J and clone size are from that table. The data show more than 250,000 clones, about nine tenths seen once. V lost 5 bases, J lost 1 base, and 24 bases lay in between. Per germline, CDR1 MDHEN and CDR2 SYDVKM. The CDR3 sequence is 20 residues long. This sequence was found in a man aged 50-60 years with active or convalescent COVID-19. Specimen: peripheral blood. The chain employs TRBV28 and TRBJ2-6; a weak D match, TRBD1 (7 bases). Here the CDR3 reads CASSPVTIGGGSSGANVLTF. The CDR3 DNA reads TGTGCCAGCAGTCCCGTTACGATCGGAGGGGGCAGTTCTGGGGCCAACGTCCTGACTTTC.